This T cell receptor (beta chain) was found in a study of blood T cell repertoires in COVID-19. For the study at large: In each case, the material was cDNA or gDNA derived from T cells, B-cell-depleted T cells, or PBMCs.

Clones were read by immunoSEQ multiplex PCR, and TCRdb kept only the in-frame ones, dropping some. Of about 240,000 clones listed, around 85% are singletons. The CDR3 length is 13 residues. The V and J ends lost 4 bases and 0 bases respectively, with 7 bases between them. Germline loops: CDR1 SQVTM, CDR2 ANQGSEA. V usage is TRBV29-1 and J usage is TRBJ1-3; the D gene is possibly TRBD1 (5 bases). The receptor was derived from a woman aged 40 to 49 with acute COVID-19. The source material was PBMCs or T cells enriched from blood (not recorded which). DNA of the CDR3: TGCAGCGTTGGGGGGGGCTCTGGAAACACCATATATTTT. Translation gives CSVGGGSGNTIYF.